The 15 T cell receptor beta chains reported below all come from one sample, sequenced in a study of PD-1 blockade in classical Hodgkin lymphoma (dated by TCRdb to the early 2020s). The library was built by means of the immunoSEQ multiplex PCR assay. In TCRdb, the immuneACCESS table is reduced to in-frame sequences with V and J assigned. These tables do not hold every clone; where another copy was compared, an unresolved V gene accounts for under half, and the others remain unexplained. This sample gives 2,500 to 3,000 clones in total; under 70% of them show up just once. Approximately 69% of the sample belongs to the ten largest clones. The sample's time point label, in plain terms: cycle 4 day 1 (C4D1), after 5 to 7 weeks of nivolumab. Every trial patient had relapsed following autologous stem cell transplantation, and prior brentuximab vedotin exposure was what differed among cohorts A, B and C. CD8+ T cells were purified from thawed PBMCs by magnetic negative selection with a Miltenyi CD8+ T cell isolation kit.

Sample: CD8+ T cells from blood, taken before the fourth cycle of nivolumab. These receptors originate from a human donor with classical Hodgkin lymphoma.

The count of this clone is one. The chain combines TRBV6-4 with TRBJ1-2; no reliable D call. The CDR3 contains 15 residues. Trimming removed 2 bases from V and 4 bases from J, with 14 bases in between. Germline V gene sequence: CDR1 MRHNA, CDR2 SNTAGT. The DNA for the CDR3 is TGTGCCAGCAGTGACGAGCCTACTAGGATCTATGGCTACACCTTC. It codes for CASSDEPTRIYGYTF.

V and J are TRBV11-3 and TRBJ2-7; D uncertain. CDR3 size: 14 residues. Germline assignment: CDR1 SGHNT and CDR2 YENEEA. Trimming cost V 5 bases and J 0 bases, with 11 bases left between them. The CDR3: CASSPRFSSYEQYF. The CDR3 DNA reads TGTGCCAGCAGCCCTCGCTTCAGCTCCTACGAGCAGTACTTC.

The CDR3 sequence is CASSFVRGANEQFF. The DNA for the CDR3 is TGTGCCAGCAGCTTTGTGCGGGGCGCGAATGAGCAGTTCTTC. The chain joins TRBV5-4 to TRBJ2-1; TRBD2 might be the D (6 bases). CDR3 length equals 14 residues. CDR1 is SGHNT, CDR2 YYREEE, per germline (reference sequence). Trimming cost V 2 bases and J 7 bases, with 13 bases left between them.

This chain connects TRBV9 to TRBJ1-6, with unresolved D. Germline assignment: CDR1 SGDLS and CDR2 YYNGEE. The CDR3 length is 16 residues. Trimming shortened V by 2 bases and J by 7 bases, and 16 bases separated the two germline ends. CDR3: CASSVSNIGGNSPLHF. The CDR3 DNA is TGTGCCAGCAGCGTCTCCAATATTGGCGGGAATTCACCCCTCCACTTT.

This chain connects TRBV5-1 to TRBJ2-1, with D possibly matching TRBD2 (5 bases). Germline-derived CDR1 and CDR2 are SGHRS and YFSETQ. The V gene lost 0 bases and the J gene lost 9 bases, with 16 bases spanning the gap. CDR3 length: 15 amino acids. The CDR3 nucleotides are TGCGCCAGCAGCTTGGGCTTCGGGATATTGGTTGAGCAGTTCTTC. Translated, it gives CASSLGFGILVEQFF.

This chain joins TRBV7-9 and TRBJ1-4; D is unclear. Germline assignment: CDR1 SEHNR and CDR2 FQNEAQ (reference sequence). This CDR3 has 12 amino acids. The V and J ends lost 4 bases and 14 bases respectively, with 14 bases between them. In nucleotides, the CDR3 is TGTGCCAGCAGCTCATCAGTTCGTCGGCTGTTTTTT. It translates to CASSSSVRRLFF.

The chain has TRBV21-1 and TRBJ1-1. TRBV21-1 is marked as a pseudogene. CDR3 length: 11 amino acids. DNA for the CDR3: TGTGCCAGCAGCAAAAGGAAGGAAGCTTTCTTT. It encodes CASSKRKEAFF.

This chain links TRBV5-4 with TRBJ2-1; no definite D call. Germline values: CDR1 SGHNT, CDR2 YYREEE (reference sequence). The length of the CDR3 is 14 residues. V shed 6 bases and J shed 0 bases, with 10 bases lying between them. The CDR3 protein is CASTHSSSYNEQFF. The DNA of the CDR3 is TGTGCCAGCACTCATTCGAGCTCCTACAATGAGCAGTTCTTC.

V and J are TRBV7-2 and TRBJ1-2, with D maybe TRBD1 (5 bases). Germline CDR1 and CDR2: SGHTA and FQGNSA. The length of the CDR3 is 13 residues. V was pared by 9 bases and J by 4 bases, with 15 bases between. CDR3 sequence: CASGTAEIYGYTF. The DNA of the CDR3 is TGTGCCAGTGGGACGGCGGAAATCTATGGCTACACCTTC.

The rearrangement uses TRBV29-1 and TRBJ1-4; D is possibly TRBD1 (6 bases). Looked up from germline, CDR1 is SQVTM and CDR2 is ANQGSEA. Trimming shortened V by 6 bases and J by 7 bases, and 21 bases separated the two germline ends. This CDR3 is 15 amino acids long. CDR3: CSVMNRGGRSEKLFF. As DNA, the CDR3 is TGCAGCGTAATGAACCGAGGGGGGCGTTCTGAAAAACTGTTTTTT.

This clone turned up a few times. The rearrangement joins TRBV19 to TRBJ1-2; 9 bases map to TRBD1. Per germline, CDR1 LNHDA and CDR2 SQIVND (reference sequence). The CDR3 has 17 residues. The V and J ends lost 3 bases and 6 bases, in that order; junction bases with no gene match: 14. The CDR3 here is CASSIHQDRGIFDGYTF. Written as DNA, the CDR3 is TGTGCCAGTAGTATCCACCAGGACAGGGGAATATTCGATGGCTACACCTTC.

This clone showed up just once. The CDR3 spells CASSPEGRTEAFF. The CDR3 DNA is TGTGCCAGCAGCCCCGAGGGACGCACTGAAGCTTTCTTT. This chain links TRBV4-2 with TRBJ1-1, with a tentative D call TRBD1 (5 bases). The CDR3 spans 13 residues. The V gene's germline CDR1 is LGHNA and CDR2 YNFKEQ. V was shortened by 4 bases and J by 4 bases, with 10 bases between the two germline ends.

The chain recombines TRBV2 with TRBJ2-7; TRBD2 is a possible D gene (6 bases). In germline, CDR1 is SNHLY, CDR2 FYNNEI. The CDR3 is 16 amino acids. Trimming removed 0 bases from V and 0 bases from J, with 12 bases in between. Written as DNA, the CDR3 is TGTGCCAGCAGTGAAGCAGGAGGGGTTGGCTCCTACGAGCAGTACTTC. Encoded protein: CASSEAGGVGSYEQYF.

The V and J genes are TRBV28 and TRBJ1-2; TRBD1 aligns across 10 bases. This CDR3 is 14 amino acids long. Germline assignment: CDR1 MDHEN and CDR2 SYDVKM. Losses at the gene ends were 8 bases for V and 4 bases for J; bases not matched to a gene: 7. CDR3 coding DNA: TGTGCCAGCCGGGGGACAGGGGTTATCTATGGCTACACCTTC. It specifies CASRGTGVIYGYTF.

This clone was observed a single time. This chain uses TRBV9 with TRBJ1-6; no definite D call. CDR1 is SGDLS and CDR2 is YYNGEE in the germline V gene. The CDR3 spans 14 residues. V dropped 0 bases and J dropped 7 bases, with 8 bases sitting between them. The CDR3 bases are TGTGCCAGCAGCGTAGGCAGAGGGAATTCACCCCTCCACTTT. It translates to CASSVGRGNSPLHF.